This T cell receptor beta chain was identified in a study of coeliac disease. Overall study results and limits: The authors judged this method unsuitable for unbiased gliadin-specific T cell detection.

Each fraction contributed one 500,000-cell aliquot for sequencing. Note on this clone: Its antigen is not known.

Data came from immunoSEQ multiplex PCR; TCRdb stores just in-frame clones and leaves some out. The repertoire holds 3,000 to 3,500 clones, with about three fifths as singletons. The V gene's germline CDR1 is ENHRY and CDR2 SYGVKD. The CDR3 has 13 amino acids. V was trimmed by 5 bases and J by 6 bases, leaving 11 bases between them. The TCR originated in a woman in her fifties or sixties without celiac disease. This chain links TRBV10-3 with TRBJ2-1, with TRBD1 as a possible D gene (6 bases). Specimen: lymphocytes from the gut lamina propria. CDR3 sequence (DNA): TGTGCCATCAGTCCGCAGGGGCCCAATGAGCAGTTCTTC. The encoded protein is CAISPQGPNEQFF.